The clone carrying this T cell receptor (beta chain) appeared a few times. The genes are named according to mouse. From the germline J gene comes the end of the CDR3, since the read stops 4 residues before it. There are 14 residues in the CDR3. The V segment lost 3 bases and the J segment 5 bases; nucleotides outside the gene matches: 4. CDR1 is NSHNY, CDR2 SYGAGN, per germline. A panel of CD4, CD8alpha, NKG2D, NKG2ACE and other markers served to sort pooled cutaneous lymph node cells. It was cDNA, reverse transcribed from extracted RNA, that served as the sequencing template. Here immunoSEQ multiplex PCR was the method, and the copy in TCRdb shows in-frame clones only, minus some. The sample holds approximately 280,000 clones, and no clone turns up only once. The data were taken from a study of CD8+ T cells in alopecia areata.

Material for sequencing was CD4+ T cells sorted from a lymph node. The origin of this receptor is a C3H/HeJ mouse with alopecia areata. This strain's MHC haplotype is H2-k. This chain connects TRBV13-1 to TRBJ2-1; TRBD1 matches at 8 bases. CDR3 amino acids: CASSVGTGDAEQFF. The CDR3 bases that were read are TGTGCCAGCAGTGTTGGGACAGGAGATGCT.